What follows are 4 T cell receptor beta chains derived from one specimen sequenced in a study of blood T cells in healthy people across ages (dated by TCRdb to between 2014 and 2016). To prepare the library, 5' RACE was applied. These reads were obtained on an Illumina HiSeq 2500. A second PCR of roughly 7 to 11 cycles was performed with a sample-barcoded 5' primer and a J-beta primer mix. Using fastp at Q25 and MiXCR, TCRdb reprocessed the public reads and kept productive beta chains. Every entry covers one CDR3 protein and lists the most common genes and DNA from its rows. A total of 1.5 million or so distinct CDR3 sequences appear in this sample, about 43% of them only once. The ten top clones hold 7.9% of the sample. Specimen: blood. All receptors come from a woman under 30 in good health.

The chain couples TRBV12-3 or TRBV12-4 to TRBJ2-1; 8 nucleotides match TRBD1. This CDR3 region has 15 residues. The ends lost 5 bases at V and 4 bases at J; junction bases unmatched: 7. Here the CDR3 reads CASSLQGALYNEQFF. The CDR3 DNA sequence: TGTGCCAGCAGTCTTCAGGGGGCCCTATACAATGAGCAGTTCTTC.

In its sample, this clonotype was seen a few times. The chain combines TRBV20-1 with TRBJ2-1; 16 nucleotides agree with TRBD2. The CDR3 loop spans 19 amino acids. The V gene's germline CDR1 is DFQATT and CDR2 SNEGSKA (reference sequence). J was trimmed by 4 bases and V by 1 base; bases with no gene match: 10. The chain's CDR3 is CSARVPGLAGGSGYNEQFF. The CDR3 DNA reads TGCAGTGCTAGAGTACCGGGACTAGCGGGAGGGAGTGGGTACAATGAGCAGTTCTTC.

Regarding this clonotype: The junction departs from germline at one end; a sequencing error may be responsible. The rearrangement joins TRBV6-1 to TRBJ2-7; a possible D gene is TRBD2 (6 bases). Germline CDR1 MNHNS, CDR2 SASEGT. This CDR3 is 15 amino acids long. CDR3 residues: CASSEWEASSCEQYF. CDR3 in DNA: TGTGCCAGCAGTGAATGGGAGGCAAGCTCCTGCGAGCAGTACTTC.

The J gene is TRBJ2-7, the V gene TRBV4-1, with 13 positions matching TRBD2. V gave up 3 bases and J gave up 0 bases; unmatched junction bases: 5. Germline V gives CDR1 MGHRA, CDR2 YSYEKL. The CDR3 spans 17 residues. CDR3 sequence reads: CASSHTSGRGSSYEQYF. As DNA, the CDR3 is TGCGCCAGCAGCCACACTAGCGGGAGGGGCAGCTCCTACGAGCAGTACTTC.